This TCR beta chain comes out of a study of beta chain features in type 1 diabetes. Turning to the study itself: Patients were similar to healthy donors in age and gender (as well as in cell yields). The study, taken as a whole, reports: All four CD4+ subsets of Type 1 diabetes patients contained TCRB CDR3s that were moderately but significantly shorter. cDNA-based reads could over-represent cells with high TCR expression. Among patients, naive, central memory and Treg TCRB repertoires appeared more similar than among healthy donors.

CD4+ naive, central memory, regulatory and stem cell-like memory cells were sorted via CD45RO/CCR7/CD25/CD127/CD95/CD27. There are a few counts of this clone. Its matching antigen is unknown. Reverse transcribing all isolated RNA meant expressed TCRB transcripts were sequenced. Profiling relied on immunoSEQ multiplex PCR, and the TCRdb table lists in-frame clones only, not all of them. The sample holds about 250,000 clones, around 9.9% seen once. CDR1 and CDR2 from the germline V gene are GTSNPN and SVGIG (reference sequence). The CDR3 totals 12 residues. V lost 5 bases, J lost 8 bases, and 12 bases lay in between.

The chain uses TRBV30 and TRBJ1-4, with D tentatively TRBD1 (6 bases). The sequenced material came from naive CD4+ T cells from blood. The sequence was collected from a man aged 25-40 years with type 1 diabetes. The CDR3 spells CAWSGTKEKLFF. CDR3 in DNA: TGTGCCTGGTCCGGGACAAAGGAAAAACTGTTTTTT.